Following are 15 T cell receptor beta chains from one sample sequenced in a study of blood T cell repertoires in COVID-19. Sequenced by immunoSEQ multiplex PCR; TCRdb stores in-frame clones only, minus some. Of 150,000 to 200,000 clones in the sample, 88% were seen once. Specimen: peripheral blood. Receptor source: a man in his fifties or sixties with acute or convalescent COVID-19.

CDR3 sequence (DNA): TGTGCCAGCAGCCATGACGGGAGTTATAATTCACCCCTCCACTTT. Residues: CASSHDGSYNSPLHF. The chain joins TRBV3-1 (or the pseudogene TRBV3-2) to TRBJ1-6, with D hard to call. Trimming stripped 3 bases from V and 4 bases from J, with 10 bases between. This CDR3 has 15 amino acids. Germline V gene lookup returns CDR1 LGHDT and CDR2 YNNKEL (reference sequence).

This chain connects TRBV21-1 to TRBJ1-4; the table's D call of TRBD1 was not tested on the DNA. TRBV21-1 is marked as a pseudogene. The CDR3 runs to 16 residues. CDR3 residues: CASSKRKKGWDEKLFF. CDR3 nucleotides: TGTGCCAGCAGCAAAAGGAAGAAGGGGTGGGATGAAAAACTGTTTTTT.

The V gene is TRBV5-1, the J gene TRBJ2-5; the D gene is possibly TRBD2 (6 bases). CDR1 and CDR2 from the germline V gene are SGHRS and YFSETQ. This CDR3 spans 16 amino acids. Trimming left V 2 bases short and J 5 bases short, with 19 bases between. The CDR3, as DNA: TGCGCCAGCAGCTTAGGGGCCGGCGCTAGCGCCGAGACCCAGTACTTC. As protein: CASSLGAGASAETQYF.

The chain couples TRBV7-2 to TRBJ1-2, with 7 bases identical to TRBD1. CDR3 size: 18 residues. The trim removed 6 bases at V and 3 bases at J, leaving 19 bases unmatched. Germline values: CDR1 SGHTA, CDR2 FQGNSA. CDR3: CASSPRSGGFRVDYGYTF. For the CDR3, the DNA is TGTGCCAGCAGTCCGAGATCAGGGGGGTTTCGGGTGGACTATGGCTACACCTTC.

This chain links TRBV11-3 with TRBJ1-1, with D perhaps matching TRBD1 (6 bases). CDR1 and CDR2 (germline): SGHNT, YENEEA. The V and J ends lost 5 bases and 5 bases respectively, with 12 bases between them. The CDR3 is made up of 13 amino acids. The CDR3 sequence is CASSPRRGTEAFF. CDR3 nucleotide sequence: TGTGCCAGCAGCCCTCGCAGGGGTACTGAAGCTTTCTTT.

V usage is TRBV5-1 and J usage is TRBJ2-7, with D tentatively TRBD1 (6 bases). CDR1 is SGHRS and CDR2 is YFSETQ in the germline V gene. This CDR3 is built from 15 residues. Trimming left V 0 bases short and J 4 bases short, with 14 bases between. The CDR3 nucleotides read TGCGCCAGCAGCTTGGCGACAGGCTTTGGGTACGAGCAGTACTTC. This translates into CASSLATGFGYEQYF.

The chain couples TRBV27 to TRBJ2-1; no reliable D call. Germline-derived CDR1 and CDR2 are MNHEY and SMNVEV (reference sequence). V was pared by 3 bases and J by 8 bases, with 14 bases between. CDR3 size: 14 residues. CDR3 protein: CASSFVAEHYEQFF. The CDR3 bases are TGTGCCAGCAGTTTCGTAGCCGAGCATTATGAGCAGTTCTTC.

This sequence joins TRBV5-8 and TRBJ2-7, with D possibly TRBD1 on 5 matching bases. V lost 5 bases, J lost 2 bases, and 8 bases lay in between. The CDR3 consists of 12 residues. Germline assignment: CDR1 SGHTS and CDR2 YDEGEE. CDR3 loop: CASREDTYEQYF. Written as DNA, the CDR3 is TGTGCCAGCAGAGAGGACACCTACGAGCAGTACTTC.

The chain couples TRBV5-4 to TRBJ2-1; D gene unclear. V gave up 10 bases and J gave up 0 bases, with 8 bases separating them. CDR3 length: 12 amino acids. The germline V gene has CDR1 SGHNT and CDR2 YYREEE (reference sequence). CDR3 protein: CACFSSYNEQFF. CDR3 nucleotide sequence: TGTGCCTGCTTTAGCTCCTACAATGAGCAGTTCTTC.

The V and J genes are TRBV24-1 and TRBJ2-3; 7 nucleotides align to TRBD1. This CDR3 spans 14 amino acids. J gave up 2 bases and V 6 bases, and 4 bases lay outside the gene matches. In germline, CDR1 is KGHDR, CDR2 SFDVKD. The CDR3 DNA is TGTGCCACCAGTAAGACAGGGATCACAGATACGCAGTATTTT. Protein: CATSKTGITDTQYF.

The chain uses TRBV30 and TRBJ2-3; D remains unclear. CDR3 length: 13 amino acids. Trimming removed 1 base at V and 2 bases at J, with 7 bases between. From germline, CDR1 is GTSNPN and CDR2 SVGIG (reference sequence). CDR3 DNA: TGTGCCTGGAGTGATGGCCTCACAGATACGCAGTATTTT. Its translation: CAWSDGLTDTQYF.

V usage is TRBV5-1 and J usage is TRBJ2-7, with D possibly TRBD1 on 6 matching bases. The ends were cut back, 0 bases at V and 4 bases at J, with 11 bases in the middle. This CDR3 comprises 14 residues. Germline values: CDR1 SGHRS, CDR2 YFSETQ. The CDR3 bases are TGCGCCAGCAGCTTGGGCCCCACAGGGTACGAGCAGTACTTC. Translation: CASSLGPTGYEQYF. Using reference TRBV5-1 and TRBJ2-7 for the parts outside the CDR3, the full variable domain is KAGVTQTPRYLIKTRGQQVTLSCSPISGHRSVSWYQQTPGQGLQFLFEYFSETQRNKGNFPGRFSGRQFSNSRSEMNVSTLELGDSALYLCASSLGPTGYEQYFGPGTRLTVT.

The chain uses TRBV7-6 and TRBJ1-4; D gene ambiguous. Germline V gene data show CDR1 as SGHVS and CDR2 as FNYEAQ. V was clipped by 0 bases and J by 5 bases, with 10 bases between them. The CDR3 runs 15 residues. CDR3 in DNA: TGTGCCAGCAGCTTAGCACGCGGCCGGAATGAAAAACTGTTTTTT. Translated: CASSLARGRNEKLFF.

V gene TRBV25-1 combines with J gene TRBJ2-5; 11 nucleotides align to TRBD2. CDR1 and CDR2 (germline): MGHDK, SYGVNS. V shed 5 bases and J 5 bases; nucleotides not matched to a gene: 4. The CDR3 is 14 residues long. As DNA, the CDR3 is TGTGCCAGCAGTACTAGCGGGAGTGTTGAGACCCAGTACTTC. Translated, it gives CASSTSGSVETQYF.

This sequence joins TRBV3-1 (or the pseudogene TRBV3-2) and TRBJ2-2; tentatively, D is TRBD1 (6 bases). The CDR3 is made up of 11 amino acids. Germline V CDR1 and CDR2: LGHDT, YNNKEL (reference sequence). V lost 7 bases and J 8 bases, leaving 8 bases between the germline ends. In DNA, the CDR3 is TGTGCCAGCAAGGGGGTGGGGGAGCTGTTTTTT. Its protein product is CASKGVGELFF.